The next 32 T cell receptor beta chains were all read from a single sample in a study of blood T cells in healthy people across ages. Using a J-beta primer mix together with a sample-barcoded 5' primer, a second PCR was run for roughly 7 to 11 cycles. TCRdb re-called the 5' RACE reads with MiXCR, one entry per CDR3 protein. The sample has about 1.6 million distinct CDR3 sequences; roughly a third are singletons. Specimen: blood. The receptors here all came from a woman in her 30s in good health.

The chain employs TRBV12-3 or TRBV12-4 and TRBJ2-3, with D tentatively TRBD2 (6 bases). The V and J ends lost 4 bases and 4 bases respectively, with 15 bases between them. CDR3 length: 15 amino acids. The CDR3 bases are TGTGCCAGCAGTTGGCGGGGAGGACGCGCAGATACGCAGTATTTT. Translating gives CASSWRGGRADTQYF.

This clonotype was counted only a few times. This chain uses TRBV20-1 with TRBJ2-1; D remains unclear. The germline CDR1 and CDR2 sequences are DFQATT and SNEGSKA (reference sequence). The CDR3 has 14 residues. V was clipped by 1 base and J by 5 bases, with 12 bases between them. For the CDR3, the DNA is TGCAGTGCTAGAGGGGCGGTCGTCGACAATGAGCAGTTCTTC. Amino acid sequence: CSARGAVVDNEQFF.

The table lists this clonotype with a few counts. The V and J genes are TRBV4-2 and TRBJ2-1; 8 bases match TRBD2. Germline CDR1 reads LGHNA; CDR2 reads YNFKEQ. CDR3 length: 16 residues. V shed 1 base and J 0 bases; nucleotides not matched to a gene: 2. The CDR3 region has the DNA TGTGCCAGCAGCCAAGCCGGGACTAGCTCCTACAATGAGCAGTTCTTC. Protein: CASSQAGTSSYNEQFF.

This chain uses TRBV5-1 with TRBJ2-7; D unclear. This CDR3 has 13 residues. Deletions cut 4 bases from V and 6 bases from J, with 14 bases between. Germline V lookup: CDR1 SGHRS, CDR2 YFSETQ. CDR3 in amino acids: CASSIETVTEQYF. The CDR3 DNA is TGCGCCAGCAGCATTGAAACAGTCACCGAGCAGTACTTC.

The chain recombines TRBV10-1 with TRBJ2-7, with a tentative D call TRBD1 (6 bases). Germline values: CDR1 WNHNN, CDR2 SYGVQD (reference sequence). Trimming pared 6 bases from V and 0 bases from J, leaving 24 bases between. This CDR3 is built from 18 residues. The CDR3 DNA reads TGCGCCAGCAGCGGGCCTGTTCCGGGACATTCGAGCTCCTACGAGCAGTACTTC. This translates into CASSGPVPGHSSSYEQYF.

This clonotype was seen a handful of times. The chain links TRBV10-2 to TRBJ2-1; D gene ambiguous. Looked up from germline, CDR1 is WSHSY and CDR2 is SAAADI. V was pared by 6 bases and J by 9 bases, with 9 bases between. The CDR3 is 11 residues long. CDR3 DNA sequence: TGCGCCAGCAGGTGGGGATTTGAGCAGTTCTTC. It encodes CASRWGFEQFF.

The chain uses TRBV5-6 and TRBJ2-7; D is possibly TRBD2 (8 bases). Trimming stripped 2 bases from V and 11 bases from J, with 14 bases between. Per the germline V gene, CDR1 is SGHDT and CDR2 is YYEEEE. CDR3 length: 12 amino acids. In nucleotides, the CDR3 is TGTGCCAGCAGCTTCACGGGGGGGACAGAGTACTTC. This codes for CASSFTGGTEYF.

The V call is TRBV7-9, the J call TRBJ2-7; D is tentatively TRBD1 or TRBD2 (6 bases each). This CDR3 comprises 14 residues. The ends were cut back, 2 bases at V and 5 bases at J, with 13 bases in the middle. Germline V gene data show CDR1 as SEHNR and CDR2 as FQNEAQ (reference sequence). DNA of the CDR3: TGTGCCAGCAGCTTAAGATGGGGGGCAGACGAGCAGTACTTC. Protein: CASSLRWGADEQYF.

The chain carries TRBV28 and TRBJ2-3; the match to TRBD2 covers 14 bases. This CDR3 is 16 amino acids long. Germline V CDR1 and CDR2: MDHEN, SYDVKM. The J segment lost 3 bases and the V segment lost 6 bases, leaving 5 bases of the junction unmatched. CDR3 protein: CASSSTSGRVTDTQYF. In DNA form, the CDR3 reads TGTGCCAGCAGCTCGACTAGCGGGAGGGTTACAGATACGCAGTATTTT.

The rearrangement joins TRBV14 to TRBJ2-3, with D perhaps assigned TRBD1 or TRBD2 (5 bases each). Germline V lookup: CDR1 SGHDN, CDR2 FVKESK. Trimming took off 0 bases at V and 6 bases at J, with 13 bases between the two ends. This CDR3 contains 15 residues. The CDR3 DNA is TGTGCCAGCAGCCAAGAGTGGGGACGGGCGGATACGCAGTATTTT. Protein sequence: CASSQEWGRADTQYF.

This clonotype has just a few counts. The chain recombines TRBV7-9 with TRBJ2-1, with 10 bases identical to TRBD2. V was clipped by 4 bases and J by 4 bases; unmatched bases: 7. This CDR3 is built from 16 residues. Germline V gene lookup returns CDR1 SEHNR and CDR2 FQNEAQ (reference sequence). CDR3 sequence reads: CASSSLLAGNYNEQFF. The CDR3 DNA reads TGTGCCAGCAGCTCGTTACTAGCGGGGAATTACAATGAGCAGTTCTTC.

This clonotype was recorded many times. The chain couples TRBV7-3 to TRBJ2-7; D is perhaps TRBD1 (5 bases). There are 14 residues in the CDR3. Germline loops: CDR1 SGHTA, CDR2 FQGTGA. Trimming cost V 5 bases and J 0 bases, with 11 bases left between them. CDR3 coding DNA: TGTGCCAGCAGCCAAGACAGTAACTCCTACGAGCAGTACTTC. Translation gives CASSQDSNSYEQYF.

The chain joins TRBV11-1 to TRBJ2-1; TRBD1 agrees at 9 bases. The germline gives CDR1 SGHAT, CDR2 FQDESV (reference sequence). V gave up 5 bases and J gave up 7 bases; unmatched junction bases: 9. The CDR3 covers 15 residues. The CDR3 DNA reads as TGTGCCAGCAGCGACCCGGGACAGGGTCCTAATGAGCAGTTCTTC. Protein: CASSDPGQGPNEQFF.

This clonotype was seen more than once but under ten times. For the CDR3, the DNA is TGTGCCAGCAGCCAAGGGAGCGGACTAGCGGGGTCCCCAGATACGCAGTATTTT. Translated, it gives CASSQGSGLAGSPDTQYF. The gene calls are TRBV3-1 and TRBJ2-3; 12 nucleotides match TRBD2. After removal of 1 base from V and 4 bases from J, the junction contained 9 bases not matched to a gene. Germline V lookup: CDR1 LGHDT, CDR2 YNNKEL (reference sequence). There are 18 residues in the CDR3.

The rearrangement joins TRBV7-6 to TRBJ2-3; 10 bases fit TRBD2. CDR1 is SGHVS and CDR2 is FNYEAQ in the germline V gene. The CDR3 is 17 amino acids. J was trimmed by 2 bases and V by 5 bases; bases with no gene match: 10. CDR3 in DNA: TGTGCCAGCAGCCCCTACCCTAGCGGGGGATCCACAGATACGCAGTATTTT. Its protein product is CASSPYPSGGSTDTQYF. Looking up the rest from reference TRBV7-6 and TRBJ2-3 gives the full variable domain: GAGVSQSPRYKVTKRGQDVALRCDPISGHVSLYWYRQALGQGPEFLTYFNYEAQQDKSGLPNDRFSAERPEGSISTLTIQRTEQRDSAMYRCASSPYPSGGSTDTQYFGPGTRLTVL.

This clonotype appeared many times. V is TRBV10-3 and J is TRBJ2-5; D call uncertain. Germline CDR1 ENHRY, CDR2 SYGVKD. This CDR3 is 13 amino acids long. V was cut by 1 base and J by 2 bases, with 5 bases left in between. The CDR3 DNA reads TGTGCCATCAGTGAGTTGCCTCAAGAGACCCAGTACTTC. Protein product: CAISELPQETQYF.

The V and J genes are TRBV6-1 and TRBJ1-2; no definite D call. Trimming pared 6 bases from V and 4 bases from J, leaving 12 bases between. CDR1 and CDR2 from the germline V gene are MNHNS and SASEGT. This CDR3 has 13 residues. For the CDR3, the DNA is TGTGCCAGCAGCGGACGGCTTCGCTATGGCTACACCTTC. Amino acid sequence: CASSGRLRYGYTF.

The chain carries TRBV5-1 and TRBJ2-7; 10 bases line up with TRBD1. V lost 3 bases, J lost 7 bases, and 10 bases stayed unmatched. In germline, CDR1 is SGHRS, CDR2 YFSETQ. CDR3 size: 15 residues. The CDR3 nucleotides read TGCGCCAGCAGCTCCGGACAGGGGGTTCGGAGGGAGCAGTACTTC. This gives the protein CASSSGQGVRREQYF.

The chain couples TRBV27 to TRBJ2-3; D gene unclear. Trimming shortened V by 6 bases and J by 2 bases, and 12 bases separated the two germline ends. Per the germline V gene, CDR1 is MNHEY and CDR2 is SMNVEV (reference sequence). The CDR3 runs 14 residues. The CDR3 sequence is CASRPSSITDTQYF. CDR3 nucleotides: TGTGCCAGCAGACCCTCCTCTATCACAGATACGCAGTATTTT.

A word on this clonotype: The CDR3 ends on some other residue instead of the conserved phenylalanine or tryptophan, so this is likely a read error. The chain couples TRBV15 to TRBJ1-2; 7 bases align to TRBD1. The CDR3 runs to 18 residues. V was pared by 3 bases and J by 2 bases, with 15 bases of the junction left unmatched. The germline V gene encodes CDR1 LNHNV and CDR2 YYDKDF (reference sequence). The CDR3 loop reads CATSSAFPTGHSNYGYTC. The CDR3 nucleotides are TGTGCCACCAGCAGCGCCTTCCCGACAGGGCACTCCAACTATGGCTACACCTGC.

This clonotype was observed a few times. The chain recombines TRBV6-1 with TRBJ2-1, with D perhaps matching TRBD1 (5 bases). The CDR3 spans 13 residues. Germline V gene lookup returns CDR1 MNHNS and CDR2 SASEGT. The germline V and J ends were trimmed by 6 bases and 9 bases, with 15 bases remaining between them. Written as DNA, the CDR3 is TGTGCCAGCAGGGACACTGGTGACGGTGAGCAGTTCTTC. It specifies CASRDTGDGEQFF.

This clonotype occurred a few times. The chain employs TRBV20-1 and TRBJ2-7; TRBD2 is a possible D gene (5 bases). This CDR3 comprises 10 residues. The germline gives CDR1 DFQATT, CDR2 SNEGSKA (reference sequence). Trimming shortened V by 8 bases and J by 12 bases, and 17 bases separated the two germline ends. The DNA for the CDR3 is TGCAGTCGACCCGGACTCCCCCCGTACTTC. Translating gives CSRPGLPPYF.

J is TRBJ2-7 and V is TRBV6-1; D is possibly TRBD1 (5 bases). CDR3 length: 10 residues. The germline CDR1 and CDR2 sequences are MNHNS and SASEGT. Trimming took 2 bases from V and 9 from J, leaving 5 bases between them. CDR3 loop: CASSEQGQYF. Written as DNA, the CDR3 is TGTGCCAGCAGTGAACAGGGGCAGTACTTC.

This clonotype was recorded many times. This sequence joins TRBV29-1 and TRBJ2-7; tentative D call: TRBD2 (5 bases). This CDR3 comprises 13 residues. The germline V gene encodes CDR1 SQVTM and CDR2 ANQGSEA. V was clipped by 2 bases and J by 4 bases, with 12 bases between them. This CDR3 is CSVEFLSGYEQYF. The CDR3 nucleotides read TGCAGCGTTGAATTTTTATCGGGGTACGAGCAGTACTTC.

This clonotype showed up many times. CDR3 sequence: CASSSTVYEQYF. The CDR3 nucleotides are TGTGCCAGCAGTTCAACAGTTTACGAGCAGTACTTC. V gene TRBV28 combines with J gene TRBJ2-7, with D unresolved. The V and J ends lost 4 bases and 4 bases respectively, with 8 bases between them. Germline V gene lookup returns CDR1 MDHEN and CDR2 SYDVKM. The CDR3 is made up of 12 amino acids.

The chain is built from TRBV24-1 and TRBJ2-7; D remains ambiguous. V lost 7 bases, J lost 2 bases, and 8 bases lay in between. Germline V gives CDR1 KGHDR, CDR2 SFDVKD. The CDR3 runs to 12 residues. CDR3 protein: CATSDGPYEQYF. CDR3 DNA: TGTGCCACCAGCGACGGACCCTACGAGCAGTACTTC.

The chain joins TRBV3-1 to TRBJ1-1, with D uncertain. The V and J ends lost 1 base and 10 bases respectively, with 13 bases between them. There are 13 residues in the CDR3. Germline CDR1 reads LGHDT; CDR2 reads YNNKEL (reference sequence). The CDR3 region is CASSQGRDSGAFF. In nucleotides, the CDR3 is TGTGCCAGCAGCCAAGGCCGGGATAGCGGAGCTTTCTTT.

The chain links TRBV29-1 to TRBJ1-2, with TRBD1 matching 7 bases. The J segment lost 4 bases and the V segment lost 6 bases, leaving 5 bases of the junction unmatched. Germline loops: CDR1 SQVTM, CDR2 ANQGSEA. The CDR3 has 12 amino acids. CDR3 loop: CSVMTGSYGYTF. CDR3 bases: TGCAGCGTAATGACAGGGAGCTATGGCTACACCTTC.

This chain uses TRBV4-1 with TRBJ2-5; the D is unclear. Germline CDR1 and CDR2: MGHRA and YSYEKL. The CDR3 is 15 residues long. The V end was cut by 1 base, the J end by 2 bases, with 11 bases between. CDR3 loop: CASSQGRASQETQYF. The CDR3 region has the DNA TGCGCCAGCAGCCAAGGCCGTGCTAGTCAAGAGACCCAGTACTTC.

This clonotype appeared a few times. The CDR3 nucleotides are TGTGCCAGCAGTTCCGTGGGGGGGGTTGAGCAGTTCTTC. Its protein is CASSSVGGVEQFF. The J gene is TRBJ2-1, the V gene TRBV28, with 7 bases that match TRBD2. In germline, CDR1 is MDHEN, CDR2 SYDVKM. The CDR3 has 13 residues. The V gene end was trimmed by 4 bases and the J gene end by 9 bases; junction bases not matched to a gene: 6. Combining the CDR3 with reference TRBV28 and TRBJ2-1 gives the whole variable domain DVKVTQSSRYLVKRTGEKVFLECVQDMDHENMFWYRQDPGLGLRLIYFSYDVKMKEKGDIPEGYSVSREKKERFSLILESASTNQTSMYLCASSSVGGVEQFFGPGTRLTVL.

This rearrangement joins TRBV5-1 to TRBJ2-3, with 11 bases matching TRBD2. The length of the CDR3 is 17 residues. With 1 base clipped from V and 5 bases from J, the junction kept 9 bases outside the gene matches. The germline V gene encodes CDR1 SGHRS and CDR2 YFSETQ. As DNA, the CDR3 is TGCGCCAGCAGCTTGAATCCCCTAGCGGGAGGAAGAGATACGCAGTATTTT. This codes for CASSLNPLAGGRDTQYF. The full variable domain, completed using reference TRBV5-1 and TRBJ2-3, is KAGVTQTPRYLIKTRGQQVTLSCSPISGHRSVSWYQQTPGQGLQFLFEYFSETQRNKGNFPGRFSGRQFSNSRSEMNVSTLELGDSALYLCASSLNPLAGGRDTQYFGPGTRLTVL.

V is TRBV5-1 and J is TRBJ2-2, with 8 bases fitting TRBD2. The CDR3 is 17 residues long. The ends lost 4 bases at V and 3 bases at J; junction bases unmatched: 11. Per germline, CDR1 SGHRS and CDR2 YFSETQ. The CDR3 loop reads CASSPITSGAYTGELFF. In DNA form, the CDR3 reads TGCGCCAGCAGCCCTATTACTAGCGGAGCTTACACCGGGGAGCTGTTTTTT.